These 27 T cell receptor beta chains share one sample of origin, sequenced in a study of T cell responses to AZD1222 COVID-19 vaccine (dated by TCRdb to the early 2020s). Reading the label with the study, this specimen's time point is: baseline before first vaccination. Receptors were amplified or captured by the immunoSEQ multiplex PCR assay. Drawn from immuneACCESS, this table holds only the in-frame rearrangements with V and J called that TCRdb kept. Clones are partly lost; checked studies trace under half to an unresolved V gene and leave the rest unexplained. The sample has around 200,000 clones on record, more than 85% of them singletons. The ten largest clones capture 3% to 5% of the sample. Sequencing used peripheral blood, obtained on day 0 of AZD1222 vaccination. The receptors derive from an adult in good health.

V and J are TRBV3-1 (or the pseudogene TRBV3-2) and TRBJ2-7; D is ambiguous. Germline CDR1 is LGHDT and CDR2 is YNNKEL (reference sequence). Trimming took off 5 bases at V and 5 bases at J, with 7 bases between the two ends. This CDR3 has 11 residues. As DNA, the CDR3 is TGTGCCAGCAGCTTAACCCACGAGCAGTACTTC. It encodes CASSLTHEQYF.

The chain combines TRBV7-6 with TRBJ2-2; D not certain. V was cut by 1 base and J by 6 bases, with 12 bases left in between. The CDR3 covers 15 residues. CDR1 and CDR2 from the germline V gene are SGHVS and FNYEAQ. CDR3 residues: CASSLGAAVSGELFF. As DNA, the CDR3 is TGTGCCAGCAGCTTAGGGGCTGCAGTATCCGGGGAGCTGTTTTTT.

The chain carries TRBV7-9 and TRBJ1-2, with D uncertain. Trimming shortened V by 1 base and J by 7 bases, and 4 bases separated the two germline ends. The germline V gene has CDR1 SEHNR and CDR2 FQNEAQ (reference sequence). This CDR3 comprises 11 residues. In DNA form, the CDR3 reads TGTGCCAGCAGCTTAGAACCTGGCTACACCTTC. Its translation: CASSLEPGYTF.

The rearrangement joins TRBV12-5 to TRBJ1-1; no clear D. In germline, CDR1 is LGHNT, CDR2 FRNRAP. This CDR3 spans 14 amino acids. Trimming removed 6 bases from V and 6 bases from J, with 17 bases in between. The CDR3 is CASGYTEAGSEAFF. CDR3 in DNA: TGTGCTAGTGGGTACACCGAGGCCGGGTCTGAAGCTTTCTTT.

The V gene is TRBV11-2, the J gene TRBJ1-5; D uncertain. CDR3 length: 13 residues. Germline V gene data show CDR1 as SGHAT and CDR2 as FQNNGV. The V and J ends lost 5 bases and 7 bases respectively, with 12 bases between them. This chain's CDR3 is CASSPDHGQPQHF. The CDR3 DNA sequence: TGTGCCAGCAGCCCGGACCACGGGCAGCCCCAGCATTTT. The whole variable domain, filled in from reference TRBV11-2 and TRBJ1-5, reads EAGVAQSPRYKIIEKRQSVAFWCNPISGHATLYWYQQILGQGPKLLIQFQNNGVVDDSQLPKDRFSAERLKGVDSTLKIQPAKLEDSAVYLCASSPDHGQPQHFGDGTRLSIL.

The chain is built from TRBV6-1 and TRBJ1-1, with a weak D call TRBD1 (5 bases). This CDR3 spans 15 amino acids. Looked up from germline, CDR1 is MNHNS and CDR2 is SASEGT. Trimming took 0 bases from V and 1 from J, leaving 9 bases between them. The CDR3: CASSEAGRENTEAFF. CDR3 nucleotide sequence: TGTGCCAGCAGTGAAGCAGGCAGGGAGAACACTGAAGCTTTCTTT.

This chain joins TRBV5-1 and TRBJ1-4, with a possible D match to TRBD1 (6 bases). This CDR3 comprises 15 residues. Between the trimmed V and J ends, which lost 4 bases and 3 bases, there was a span of 13 bases. Germline CDR1 SGHRS, CDR2 YFSETQ. This CDR3 is CASSPYRAANEKLFF. CDR3 DNA sequence: TGCGCCAGCAGCCCCTACAGGGCAGCTAATGAAAAACTGTTTTTT.

The V gene is TRBV30, the J gene TRBJ1-5; D is uncertain. The CDR3 extends over 12 amino acids. Germline CDR1 reads GTSNPN; CDR2 reads SVGIG (reference sequence). V was shortened by 0 bases and J by 7 bases, with 7 bases between the two germline ends. The CDR3 sequence: CAWSVLGQPQHF. In DNA form, the CDR3 reads TGTGCCTGGAGTGTCTTGGGCCAGCCCCAGCATTTT.

V gene TRBV7-2 combines with J gene TRBJ1-5, with D unclear. V was pared by 3 bases and J by 5 bases, with 11 bases between. The CDR3 sequence is 14 residues long. Germline assignment: CDR1 SGHTA and CDR2 FQGNSA. CDR3 DNA sequence: TGTGCCAGCAGCTTTTACAGTGGGGATCAGCCCCAGCATTTT. Translated, it gives CASSFYSGDQPQHF.

The V gene is TRBV27, the J gene TRBJ1-5, with D perhaps TRBD1 (6 bases). V was trimmed by 7 bases and J by 7 bases, leaving 20 bases between them. Germline V lookup: CDR1 MNHEY, CDR2 SMNVEV (reference sequence). The CDR3 is made up of 15 amino acids. This chain's CDR3 is CASTTGFDSKQPQHF. In nucleotides, the CDR3 is TGTGCCAGCACCACAGGGTTTGATAGTAAACAGCCCCAGCATTTT.

This chain joins TRBV25-1 and TRBJ2-7; a weak D match, TRBD2 (6 bases). Germline-derived CDR1 and CDR2 are MGHDK and SYGVNS. Trimming took 4 bases from V and 2 from J, leaving 12 bases between them. The CDR3 covers 14 residues. The CDR3, as DNA: TGTGCCAGCAGTGTCTTGGGACTTACCTACGAGCAGTACTTC. Protein: CASSVLGLTYEQYF.

The chain couples TRBV20-1 to TRBJ1-2; D not certain. Deletions cut 5 bases from V and 1 base from J, with 5 bases between. There are 11 residues in the CDR3. CDR1 is DFQATT and CDR2 is SNEGSKA in the germline V gene (reference sequence). The CDR3 loop reads CSAWVNYGYTF. CDR3 in DNA: TGCAGTGCTTGGGTTAACTATGGCTACACCTTC.

This clone was observed a few times. This chain joins TRBV19 and TRBJ2-1; 10 nucleotides align to TRBD2. After removal of 3 bases from V and 0 bases from J, the junction contained 11 bases not matched to a gene. Germline CDR1 LNHDA, CDR2 SQIVND (reference sequence). The CDR3 is 19 amino acids. DNA of the CDR3: TGTGCCAGTAGTATCGGGGGTAGCGGGAGGTCAAGCTCCTACAATGAGCAGTTCTTC. Residues: CASSIGGSGRSSSYNEQFF.

The J gene is TRBJ1-1, the V gene TRBV12-3 or TRBV12-4; D not resolved. The CDR3 covers 12 residues. Deletions cut 3 bases from V and 0 bases from J, with 2 bases between. The CDR3 DNA is TGTGCCAGCAGTTTTGTGAACACTGAAGCTTTCTTT. Residues: CASSFVNTEAFF.

The chain links TRBV6-5 to TRBJ1-5, with D unclear. Trimming took 4 bases from V and 6 from J, leaving 10 bases between them. CDR1 and CDR2 from the germline V gene are MNHEY and SVGAGI. CDR3 size: 13 residues. CDR3 nucleotide sequence: TGTGCCAGCAGTTTTTCCGGGCCTCAGCCCCAGCATTTT. Translating gives CASSFSGPQPQHF.

The chain joins TRBV4-1 to TRBJ2-5; 8 positions agree with TRBD2. The CDR3 runs to 15 residues. CDR1 and CDR2 (germline): MGHRA, YSYEKL. Trimming removed 1 base from V and 5 bases from J; junction bases left unmatched: 6. CDR3: CASSQGLARGETQYF. In nucleotides, the CDR3 is TGCGCCAGCAGCCAAGGACTAGCGAGGGGGGAGACCCAGTACTTC.

In its sample, this clone was seen once. The chain carries TRBV10-2 and TRBJ2-7; 8 nucleotides line up with TRBD1. This CDR3 comprises 14 residues. The junction had 6 bases not matched to a gene; V was cut back by 2 bases and J by 6 bases. Germline V gene data show CDR1 as WSHSY and CDR2 as SAAADI. CDR3 in DNA: TGCGCCAGCAGTGAGGTACAGGGGGATGGCGAGCAGTACTTC. Translating gives CASSEVQGDGEQYF.

This rearrangement joins TRBV5-8 to TRBJ2-3; D unresolved. Trimming shortened V by 1 base and J by 4 bases, and 7 bases separated the two germline ends. This CDR3 comprises 13 residues. The germline gives CDR1 SGHTS, CDR2 YDEGEE. CDR3 sequence reads: CASSLLSADTQYF. DNA for the CDR3: TGTGCCAGCAGCTTGCTGTCGGCAGATACGCAGTATTTT.

The chain joins TRBV16 to TRBJ2-7, with TRBD1 identical over 7 bases. After removal of 5 bases from V and 1 base from J, the junction contained 17 bases not matched to a gene. The CDR3 is 18 residues long. Germline-derived CDR1 and CDR2 are KGHSY and FQNENV. CDR3 sequence reads: CASSGHREKQGSSYEQYF. The CDR3 DNA reads as TGTGCCAGCAGCGGCCATAGGGAAAAACAGGGGAGTTCCTACGAGCAGTACTTC.

This chain uses TRBV9 with TRBJ1-2, with D unclear. Germline V gene data show CDR1 as SGDLS and CDR2 as YYNGEE. The CDR3 loop spans 13 amino acids. Deletions cut 3 bases from V and 4 bases from J, with 10 bases between. CDR3 DNA: TGTGCCAGCAGCGCCTACCCGAGCTATGGCTACACCTTC. Translated: CASSAYPSYGYTF.

This clone was counted only a few times. This chain connects TRBV6-2 or TRBV6-3 to TRBJ1-1; D call uncertain. Trimming removed 4 bases at V and 5 bases at J, with 11 bases between. Germline V gives CDR1 MNHEY, CDR2 SVGEGT. The length of the CDR3 is 13 residues. This CDR3 is CASSSRMETEAFF. CDR3 DNA sequence: TGTGCCAGCAGTTCGCGGATGGAGACTGAAGCTTTCTTT.

The rearrangement joins TRBV5-1 to TRBJ2-1, with a tentative D call TRBD1 (5 bases). The CDR3 is made up of 14 amino acids. Trimming stripped 0 bases from V and 4 bases from J, with 8 bases between. Germline CDR1 is SGHRS and CDR2 is YFSETQ. The CDR3 loop reads CASSLDTGYNEQFF. DNA for the CDR3: TGCGCCAGCAGCTTGGATACAGGTTACAATGAGCAGTTCTTC.

The CDR3 here is CASSLRDTKKNIQYF. CDR3 DNA: TGTGCCAGCAGCCTCCGGGACACAAAAAAAAACATTCAGTACTTC. V gene TRBV3-1 (or the pseudogene TRBV3-2) combines with J gene TRBJ2-4, with a tentative D call TRBD1 (6 bases). CDR1 LGHDT and CDR2 YNNKEL come from the germline V gene (reference sequence). With 4 bases removed from V and 4 bases from J, the gap between germline ends came to 14 bases. CDR3 length equals 15 residues.

The CDR3 bases are TGTGCCAGCAGCCCTCCCCCTAGGACTGAGCAGTTCTTC. This codes for CASSPPPRTEQFF. V is TRBV3-1 (or the pseudogene TRBV3-2) and J is TRBJ2-1; D call uncertain. CDR3 size: 13 residues. The germline CDR1 and CDR2 sequences are LGHDT and YNNKEL (reference sequence). Trimming stripped 4 bases from V and 9 bases from J, with 13 bases between.

CDR3 bases: TGTGCCAGCAGCGTAGGAGGATGGGGAGGTCAGCCCCAGCATTTT. It is translated as CASSVGGWGGQPQHF. The V gene is TRBV9, the J gene TRBJ1-5; no clear D gene. CDR1 is SGDLS, CDR2 YYNGEE, per germline. This CDR3 spans 15 amino acids. V was shortened by 0 bases and J by 6 bases, with 13 bases between the two germline ends.

The gene calls are TRBV27 and TRBJ1-6, with D maybe TRBD1 (5 bases). Deletions cut 7 bases from V and 4 bases from J, with 8 bases between. The CDR3 extends over 13 amino acids. Germline V CDR1 and CDR2: MNHEY, SMNVEV (reference sequence). CDR3 in amino acids: CASKGSYNSPLHF. For the CDR3, the DNA is TGTGCCAGCAAGGGGTCATATAATTCACCCCTCCACTTT.

This sequence joins TRBV12-5 and TRBJ2-2, with 10 bases identical to TRBD2. Trimming cost V 0 bases and J 6 bases; bases outside gene matches: 13. The CDR3 covers 19 residues. Germline V gene data show CDR1 as LGHNT and CDR2 as FRNRAP. DNA of the CDR3: TGTGCTAGTGGTTTGGTTTTTATGTCTAGCGGGAGTAGTTCCGGGGAGCTGTTTTTT. Its protein is CASGLVFMSSGSSSGELFF.